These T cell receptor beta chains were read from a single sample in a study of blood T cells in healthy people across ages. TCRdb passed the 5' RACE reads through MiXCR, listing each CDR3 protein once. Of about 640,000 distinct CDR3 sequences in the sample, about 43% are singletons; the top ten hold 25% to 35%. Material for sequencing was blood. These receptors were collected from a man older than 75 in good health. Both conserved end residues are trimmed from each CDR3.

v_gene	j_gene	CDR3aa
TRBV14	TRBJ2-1	ASSATSGRNNEQF
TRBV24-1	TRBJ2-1	ATRGQGGSYNEQF
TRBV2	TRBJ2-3	ASKPYGGTDTQY
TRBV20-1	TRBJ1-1	SARKAGANTEAF
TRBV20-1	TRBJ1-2	SAGEGMGYGYT
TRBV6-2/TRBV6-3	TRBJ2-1	ASSSSRGGAYNEQF
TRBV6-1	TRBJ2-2	ASSGQGLGGELF
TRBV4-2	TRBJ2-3	ASSQGTGTSAGDTQY
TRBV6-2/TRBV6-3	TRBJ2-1	ASMRPHLGQGSSYNEQF
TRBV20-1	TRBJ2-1	SSGTGGLGNEQF
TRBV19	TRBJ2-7	ASSIGTSGSYEQY
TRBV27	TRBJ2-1	ASKMDRKSYNEQF
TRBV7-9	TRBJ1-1	ASSFITGGVTEAF
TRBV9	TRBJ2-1	ASSVDGHSLF
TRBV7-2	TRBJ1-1	ASSLVGARDYLYTEAF
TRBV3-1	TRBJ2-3	ASSQDWGQETQY
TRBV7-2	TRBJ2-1	ASSSGLAGTYNEQF
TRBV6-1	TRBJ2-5	AAIGRSGQTQY